This T cell receptor beta chain derives from a study of T cell repertoires in cytomegalovirus infection. Notes on the study in general: Dominant in the ex vivo response were TCR beta clonotypes restricted by HLA-C and specific for CMV.

This clonotype was observed many times. Its antigen is currently unknown. TCRdb re-derived calls from the reads in MiXCR, one entry per CDR3 protein. The sample lists around 490,000 distinct CDR3 sequences; around 27% were seen once. CDR3 size: 15 residues. Per germline, CDR1 SGHTA and CDR2 FQGNSA. Trimming stripped 5 bases from V and 6 bases from J, with 17 bases between. Sequencing input: PBMCs. The receptor's source is a human donor in good health (CMV status not recorded). Some clones in this sample may be carry-over from other donors' samples. This chain connects TRBV7-2 to TRBJ2-1, with D tentatively TRBD2 (7 bases). The CDR3 DNA follows: TGTGCCAGCAGCGCAAGGGGGGGGGCCGGCAATGAGCAGTTCTTC. Translation: CASSARGGAGNEQFF.